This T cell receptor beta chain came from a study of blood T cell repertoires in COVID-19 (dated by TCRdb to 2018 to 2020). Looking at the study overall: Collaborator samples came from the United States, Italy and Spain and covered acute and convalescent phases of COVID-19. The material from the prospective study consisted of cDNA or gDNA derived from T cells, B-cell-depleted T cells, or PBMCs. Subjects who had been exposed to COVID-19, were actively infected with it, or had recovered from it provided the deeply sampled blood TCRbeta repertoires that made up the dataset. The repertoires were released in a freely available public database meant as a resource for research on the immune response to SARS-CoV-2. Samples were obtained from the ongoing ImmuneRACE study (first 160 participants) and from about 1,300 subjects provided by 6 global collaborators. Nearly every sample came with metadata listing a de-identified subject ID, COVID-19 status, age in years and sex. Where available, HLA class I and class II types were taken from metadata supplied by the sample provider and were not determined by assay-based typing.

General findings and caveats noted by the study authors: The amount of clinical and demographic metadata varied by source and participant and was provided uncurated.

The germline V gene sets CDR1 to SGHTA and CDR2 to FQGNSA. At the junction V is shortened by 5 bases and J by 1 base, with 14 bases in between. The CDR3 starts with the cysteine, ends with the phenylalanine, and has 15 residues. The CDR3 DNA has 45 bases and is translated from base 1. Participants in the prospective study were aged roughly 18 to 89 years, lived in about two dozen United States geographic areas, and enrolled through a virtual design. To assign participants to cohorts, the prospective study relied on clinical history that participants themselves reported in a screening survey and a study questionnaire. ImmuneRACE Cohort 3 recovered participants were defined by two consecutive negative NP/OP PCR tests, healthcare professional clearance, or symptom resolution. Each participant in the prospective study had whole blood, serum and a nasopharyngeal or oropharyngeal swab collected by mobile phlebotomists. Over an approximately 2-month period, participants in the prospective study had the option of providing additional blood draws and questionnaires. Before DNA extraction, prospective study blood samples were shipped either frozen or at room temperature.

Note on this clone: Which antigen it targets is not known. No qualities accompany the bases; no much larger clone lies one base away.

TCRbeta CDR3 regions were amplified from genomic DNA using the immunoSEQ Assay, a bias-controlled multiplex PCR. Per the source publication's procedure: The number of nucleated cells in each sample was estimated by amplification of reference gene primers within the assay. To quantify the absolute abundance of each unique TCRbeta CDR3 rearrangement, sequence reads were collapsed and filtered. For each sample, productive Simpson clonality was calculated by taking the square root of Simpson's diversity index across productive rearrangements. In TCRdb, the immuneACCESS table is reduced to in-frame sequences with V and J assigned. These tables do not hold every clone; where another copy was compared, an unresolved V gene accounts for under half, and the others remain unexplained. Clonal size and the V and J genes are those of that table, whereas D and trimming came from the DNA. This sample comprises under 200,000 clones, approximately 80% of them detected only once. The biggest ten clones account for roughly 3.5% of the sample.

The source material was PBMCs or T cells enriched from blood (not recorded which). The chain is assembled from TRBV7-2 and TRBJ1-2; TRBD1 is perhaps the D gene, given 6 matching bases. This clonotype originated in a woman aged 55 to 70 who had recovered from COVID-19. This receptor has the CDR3 CASSNRGGDNYGYTF. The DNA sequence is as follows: TGTGCCAGCAGCAATAGGGGGGGCGATAACTATGGCTACACCTTC.